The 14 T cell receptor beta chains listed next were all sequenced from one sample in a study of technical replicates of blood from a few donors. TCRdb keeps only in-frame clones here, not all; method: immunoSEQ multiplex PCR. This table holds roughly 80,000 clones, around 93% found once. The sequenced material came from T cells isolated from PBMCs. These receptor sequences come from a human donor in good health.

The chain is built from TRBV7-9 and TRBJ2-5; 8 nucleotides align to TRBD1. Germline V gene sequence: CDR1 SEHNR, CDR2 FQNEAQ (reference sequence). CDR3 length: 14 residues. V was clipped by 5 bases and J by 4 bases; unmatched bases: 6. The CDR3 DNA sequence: TGTGCCAGCAGCCTGGACAGGGCGCGAGAGACCCAGTACTTC. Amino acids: CASSLDRARETQYF. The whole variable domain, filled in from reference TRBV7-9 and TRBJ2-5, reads DTGVSQNPRHKITKRGQNVTFRCDPISEHNRLYWYRQTLGQGPEFLTYFQNEAQLEKSRLLSDRFSAERPKGSFSTLEIQRTEQGDSAMYLCASSLDRARETQYFGPGTRLLVL.

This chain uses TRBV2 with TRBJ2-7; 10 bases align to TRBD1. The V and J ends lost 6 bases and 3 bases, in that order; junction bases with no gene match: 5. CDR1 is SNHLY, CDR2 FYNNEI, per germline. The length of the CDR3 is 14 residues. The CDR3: CASRGTGVYYEQYF. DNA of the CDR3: TGTGCCAGCAGGGGGACAGGGGTGTACTACGAGCAGTACTTC.

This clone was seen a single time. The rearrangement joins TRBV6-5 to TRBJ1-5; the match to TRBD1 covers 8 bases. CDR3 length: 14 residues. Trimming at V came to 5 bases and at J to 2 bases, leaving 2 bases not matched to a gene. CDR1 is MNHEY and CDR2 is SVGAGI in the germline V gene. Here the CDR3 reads CASSDRGGNQPQHF. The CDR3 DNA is TGTGCCAGCAGTGACAGGGGTGGCAATCAGCCCCAGCATTTT.

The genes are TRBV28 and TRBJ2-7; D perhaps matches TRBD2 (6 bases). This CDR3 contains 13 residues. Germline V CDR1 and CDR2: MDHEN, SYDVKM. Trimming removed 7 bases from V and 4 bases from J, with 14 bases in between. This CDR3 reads CASKGLYLYEQYF. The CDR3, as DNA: TGTGCCAGCAAAGGACTATATCTATACGAGCAGTACTTC.

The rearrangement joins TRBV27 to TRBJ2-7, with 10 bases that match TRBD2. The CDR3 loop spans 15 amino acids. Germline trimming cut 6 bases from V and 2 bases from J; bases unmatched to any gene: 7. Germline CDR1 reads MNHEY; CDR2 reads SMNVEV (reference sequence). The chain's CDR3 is CASSAGTSAPYEQYF. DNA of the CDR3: TGTGCCAGCAGCGCCGGGACTAGCGCGCCCTACGAGCAGTACTTC.

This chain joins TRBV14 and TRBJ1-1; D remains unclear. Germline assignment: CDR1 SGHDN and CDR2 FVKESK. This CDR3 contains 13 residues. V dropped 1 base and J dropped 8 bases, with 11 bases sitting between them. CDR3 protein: CASSQGSMREAFF. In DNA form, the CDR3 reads TGTGCCAGCAGCCAAGGGTCAATGAGGGAAGCTTTCTTT.

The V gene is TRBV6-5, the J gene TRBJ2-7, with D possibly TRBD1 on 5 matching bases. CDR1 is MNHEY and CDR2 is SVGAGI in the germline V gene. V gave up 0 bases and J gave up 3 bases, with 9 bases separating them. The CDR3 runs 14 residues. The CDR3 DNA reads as TGTGCCAGCAGTTACTCGTTGCAGGGCTACGAGCAGTACTTC. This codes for CASSYSLQGYEQYF.

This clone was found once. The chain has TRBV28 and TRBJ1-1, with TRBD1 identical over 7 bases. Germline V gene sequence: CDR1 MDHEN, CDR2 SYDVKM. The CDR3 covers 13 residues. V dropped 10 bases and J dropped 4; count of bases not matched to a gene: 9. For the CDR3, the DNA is TGTGCCACCGATGTTGACAGGGCCACTGAAGCTTTCTTT. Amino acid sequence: CATDVDRATEAFF. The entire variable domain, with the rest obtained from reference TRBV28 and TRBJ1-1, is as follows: DVKVTQSSRYLVKRTGEKVFLECVQDMDHENMFWYRQDPGLGLRLIYFSYDVKMKEKGDIPEGYSVSREKKERFSLILESASTNQTSMYLCATDVDRATEAFFGQGTRLTVV.

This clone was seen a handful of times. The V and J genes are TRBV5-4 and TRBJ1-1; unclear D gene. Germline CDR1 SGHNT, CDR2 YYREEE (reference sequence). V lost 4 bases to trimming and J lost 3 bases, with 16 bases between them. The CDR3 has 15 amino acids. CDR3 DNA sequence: TGTGCCAGCAGCGCGGCTGATCGGGGTGACACTGAAGCTTTCTTT. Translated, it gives CASSAADRGDTEAFF.

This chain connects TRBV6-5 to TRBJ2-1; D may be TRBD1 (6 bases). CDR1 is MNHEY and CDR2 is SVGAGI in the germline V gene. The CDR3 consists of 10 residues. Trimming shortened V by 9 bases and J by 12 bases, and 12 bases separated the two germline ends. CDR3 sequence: CASYSGVQFF. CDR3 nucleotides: TGTGCCAGTTACTCAGGGGTGCAGTTCTTC.

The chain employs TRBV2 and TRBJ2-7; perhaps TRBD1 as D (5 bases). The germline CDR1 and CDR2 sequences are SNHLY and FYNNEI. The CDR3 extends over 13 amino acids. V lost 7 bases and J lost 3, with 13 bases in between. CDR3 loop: CASKGLGVYEQYF. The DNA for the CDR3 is TGTGCCAGCAAGGGCCTAGGGGTCTACGAGCAGTACTTC. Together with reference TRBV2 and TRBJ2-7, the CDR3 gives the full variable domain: EPEVTQTPSHQVTQMGQEVILRCVPISNHLYFYWYRQILGQKVEFLVSFYNNEISEKSEIFDDQFSVERPDGSNFTLKIRSTKLEDSAMYFCASKGLGVYEQYFGPGTRLTVT.

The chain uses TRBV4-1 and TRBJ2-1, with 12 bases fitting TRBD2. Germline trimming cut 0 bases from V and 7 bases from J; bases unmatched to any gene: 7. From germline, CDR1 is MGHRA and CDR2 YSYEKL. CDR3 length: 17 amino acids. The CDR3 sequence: CASSQDYLAGGQNEQFF. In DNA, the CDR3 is TGCGCCAGCAGCCAAGATTACCTAGCGGGAGGGCAGAATGAGCAGTTCTTC.

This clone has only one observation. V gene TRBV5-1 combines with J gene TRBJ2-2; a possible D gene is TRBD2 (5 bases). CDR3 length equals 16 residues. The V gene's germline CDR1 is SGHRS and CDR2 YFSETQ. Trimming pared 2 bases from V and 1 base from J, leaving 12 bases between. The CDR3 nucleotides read TGCGCCAGCAGCTTTTCGGACTCCCGGAACACCGGGGAGCTGTTTTTT. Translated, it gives CASSFSDSRNTGELFF.

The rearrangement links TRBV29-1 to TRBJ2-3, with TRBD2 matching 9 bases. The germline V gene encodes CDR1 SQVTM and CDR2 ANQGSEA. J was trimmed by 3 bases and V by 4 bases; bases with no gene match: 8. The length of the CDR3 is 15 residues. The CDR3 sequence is CSVAGAGGITDTQYF. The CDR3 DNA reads TGCAGCGTTGCGGGAGCGGGGGGTATAACAGATACGCAGTATTTT.